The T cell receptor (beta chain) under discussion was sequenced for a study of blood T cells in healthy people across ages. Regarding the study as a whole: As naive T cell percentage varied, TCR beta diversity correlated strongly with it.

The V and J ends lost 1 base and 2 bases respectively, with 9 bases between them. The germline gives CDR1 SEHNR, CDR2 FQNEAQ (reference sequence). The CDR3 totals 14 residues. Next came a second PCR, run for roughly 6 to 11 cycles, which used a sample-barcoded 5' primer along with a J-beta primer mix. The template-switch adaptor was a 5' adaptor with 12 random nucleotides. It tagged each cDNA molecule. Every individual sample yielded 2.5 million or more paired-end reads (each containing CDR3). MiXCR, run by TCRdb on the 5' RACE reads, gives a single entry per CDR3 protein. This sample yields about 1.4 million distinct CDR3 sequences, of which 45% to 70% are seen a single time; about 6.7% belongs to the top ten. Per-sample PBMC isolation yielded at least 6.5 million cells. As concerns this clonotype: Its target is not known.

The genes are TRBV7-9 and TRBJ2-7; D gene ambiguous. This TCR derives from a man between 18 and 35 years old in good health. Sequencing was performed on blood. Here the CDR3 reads CASSLVAIPYEQYF. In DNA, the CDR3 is TGTGCCAGCAGCTTAGTGGCGATACCCTACGAGCAGTACTTC.